The 9 T cell receptor beta chains in this list originate from one sample, sequenced in a study of T cells in localized non-small cell lung cancer. TCRdb's copy holds only in-frame clones and misses some; the assay was immunoSEQ multiplex PCR. The table has tens of thousands of clones, roughly 75% seen once. The source material was PBMCs, sampled before any cancer treatment. The origin of the receptors is a woman aged 35 to 69 with stage II lung adenocarcinoma.

This clone was counted only a few times. J is TRBJ1-4 and V is TRBV27, with TRBD1 matching 11 bases. V shed 5 bases, J shed 7 bases, and the junction held 3 bases outside the gene matches. The CDR3 covers 14 residues. Germline CDR1 and CDR2: MNHEY and SMNVEV (reference sequence). CDR3 DNA sequence: TGTGCCAGCAGTCGGGACAGGGGGATTGAAAAACTGTTTTTT. It translates to CASSRDRGIEKLFF. The variable domain in full, completed from reference TRBV27 and TRBJ1-4, reads EAQVTQNPRYLITVTGKKLTVTCSQNMNHEYMSWYRQDPGLGLRQIYYSMNVEVTDKGDVPEGYKVSRKEKRNFPLILESPSPNQTSLYFCASSRDRGIEKLFFGSGTQLSVL.

The chain recombines TRBV18 with TRBJ1-5, with D possibly TRBD1 on 6 matching bases. Trimming cost V 3 bases and J 7 bases, with 13 bases left between them. CDR1 and CDR2 (germline): KGHSH, LQKENI. The CDR3 contains 14 residues. The CDR3 bases are TGTGCCAGCTCACCTTTGAACAGGGACCAGCCCCAGCATTTT. Translated: CASSPLNRDQPQHF. The variable domain in full, with the rest retrieved from reference TRBV18 and TRBJ1-5, is NAGVMQNPRHLVRRRGQEARLRCSPMKGHSHVYWYRQLPEEGLKFMVYLQKENIIDESGMPKERFSAEFPKEGPSILRIQQVVRGDSAAYFCASSPLNRDQPQHFGDGTRLSIL.

This rearrangement joins TRBV28 to TRBJ1-4; 10 bases are a match to TRBD1. This CDR3 contains 16 residues. Germline V gene lookup returns CDR1 MDHEN and CDR2 SYDVKM. Trimming removed 5 bases from V and 6 bases from J; junction bases left unmatched: 9. The CDR3 here is CASSHMGTGVDEKLFF. The CDR3 DNA reads as TGTGCCAGCAGTCACATGGGGACAGGGGTGGATGAAAAACTGTTTTTT.

The chain uses TRBV5-1 and TRBJ1-2; 10 bases align to TRBD1. The ends lost 3 bases at V and 8 bases at J; junction bases unmatched: 13. The CDR3 is 16 amino acids. CDR1 and CDR2 (germline): SGHRS, YFSETQ. The CDR3 region has the DNA TGCGCCAGCAGCTCACACAACGTCGGGACAGGGGTAGGCTACACCTTC. Translation: CASSSHNVGTGVGYTF.

The rearrangement uses TRBV6-5 and TRBJ2-3; 7 nucleotides agree with TRBD2. Germline assignment: CDR1 MNHEY and CDR2 SVGAGI. CDR3 length equals 14 residues. V lost 10 bases to trimming and J lost 5 bases; unmatched junction nucleotides: 12. The CDR3 reads CATSLAGEVDTQYF. CDR3 nucleotide sequence: TGTGCCACGAGTTTGGCGGGGGAGGTAGATACGCAGTATTTT.

The chain is built from TRBV6-1 and TRBJ1-5; D is possibly TRBD1 (6 bases). CDR3 length: 13 residues. V lost 2 bases to trimming and J lost 4 bases, with 6 bases between them. CDR1 and CDR2 from the germline V gene are MNHNS and SASEGT. Written as DNA, the CDR3 is TGTGCCAGCAGTGAACAGGGGAATCAGCCCCAGCATTTT. As protein: CASSEQGNQPQHF.

The genes are TRBV12-5 and TRBJ2-1, with TRBD1 matching 7 bases. Germline V gene data show CDR1 as LGHNT and CDR2 as FRNRAP. Trimming at V came to 4 bases and at J to 5 bases, leaving 5 bases not matched to a gene. The CDR3 runs to 14 residues. CDR3 DNA sequence: TGTGCTAGTGGTTGGGCAGGGGGACACAATGAGCAGTTCTTC. Residues: CASGWAGGHNEQFF.

The chain employs TRBV9 and TRBJ2-1, with a tentative D call TRBD1 (9 bases). Germline V lookup: CDR1 SGDLS, CDR2 YYNGEE. The CDR3 contains 16 residues. Trimming removed 0 bases from V and 5 bases from J, with 15 bases in between. CDR3 bases: TGTGCCAGCAGCGTAGGCGGGGGGACAGGGAACAATGAGCAGTTCTTC. This sequence encodes CASSVGGGTGNNEQFF.

This clone has just a few counts. The chain joins TRBV30 to TRBJ1-1; D not resolved. The V gene lost 0 bases and the J gene lost 4 bases, with 21 bases spanning the gap. The CDR3 sequence is 17 residues long. Germline CDR1 reads GTSNPN; CDR2 reads SVGIG (reference sequence). The DNA for the CDR3 is TGTGCCTGGAGTGTAGCGTGGGGAAACCAGGCGGGCACTGAAGCTTTCTTT. As protein: CAWSVAWGNQAGTEAFF.